Given below is one T cell receptor (beta chain) in context. These data come from a study of CD8 T cells in Susac syndrome. Trimming cost V 5 bases and J 4 bases, with 17 bases left between them. The CDR3 is 15 residues long. Sequencing of TCR beta, carried out with a high-throughput approach, was applied to CD8+ and CD4+ T cells from the blood. Negative isolation yielded CD8+ and CD4+ T cells; FACS enriched TEMRA cells. With random hexamers, about 0.5 to 1 ug RNA was reverse transcribed. TCRdb reanalysed the immunoSEQ multiplex PCR reads using MiXCR and keeps one entry per CDR3 protein. The table has about 210,000 distinct CDR3 sequences, 85% to 95% seen once.

This chain connects TRBV12-3 or TRBV12-4 to TRBJ1-1; D unresolved. Material: CD4+ T cells from PBMCs. This clonotype was sampled from a human donor with multiple sclerosis. CDR3: CASSPLRVKRTEAFF. The CDR3 DNA reads as TGTGCCAGCAGTCCCCTGAGGGTGAAGCGCACTGAAGCTTTCTTT.